This T cell receptor (beta chain) was sequenced for a study of blood T cell repertoires in COVID-19. Overall study: Acute and convalescent COVID-19 specimens originated in the United States, Italy and Spain. In each case, the material was cDNA or gDNA derived from T cells, B-cell-depleted T cells, or PBMCs.

In the source study's methods: It was from reference gene primer amplification that nucleated cell counts were estimated. This table comes from immunoSEQ multiplex PCR, and its TCRdb copy is limited to in-frame clones, with some not included. V, J and clone size derive from that table, while D and trimming were established from the DNA sequence. There are a few hundred thousand clones in the sample; around 83% occur only once, and 2% to 2.5% lies in the top ten. Deletions cut 3 bases from V and 3 bases from J, with 9 bases between. The CDR3 runs to 13 residues. Germline CDR1 is SGHNT and CDR2 is YYREEE (reference sequence).

Input material: peripheral blood. The rearrangement uses TRBV5-4 and TRBJ1-1, with unresolved D. The clonotype originates from a man aged 40-49 years who had recovered from COVID-19. CDR3 sequence reads: CASSSDVYTEAFF. The DNA of the CDR3 is TGTGCCAGCAGCTCAGATGTGTACACTGAAGCTTTCTTT.